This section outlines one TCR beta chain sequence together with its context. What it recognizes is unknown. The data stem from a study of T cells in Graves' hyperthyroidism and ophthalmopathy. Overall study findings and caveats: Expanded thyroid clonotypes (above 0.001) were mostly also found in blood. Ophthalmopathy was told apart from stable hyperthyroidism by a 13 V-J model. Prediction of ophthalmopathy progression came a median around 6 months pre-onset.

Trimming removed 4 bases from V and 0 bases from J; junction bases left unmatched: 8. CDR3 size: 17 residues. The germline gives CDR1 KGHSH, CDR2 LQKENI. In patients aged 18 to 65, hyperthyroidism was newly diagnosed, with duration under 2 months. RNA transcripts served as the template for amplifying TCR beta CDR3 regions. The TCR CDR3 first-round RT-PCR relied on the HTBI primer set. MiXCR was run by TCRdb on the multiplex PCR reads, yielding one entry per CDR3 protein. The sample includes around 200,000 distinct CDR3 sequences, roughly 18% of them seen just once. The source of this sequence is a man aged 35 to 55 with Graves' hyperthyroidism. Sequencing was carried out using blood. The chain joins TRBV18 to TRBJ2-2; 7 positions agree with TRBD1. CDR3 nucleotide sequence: TGTGCCAGCTCACGTACTCTCGGGACAGCGAACACCGGGGAGCTGTTTTTT. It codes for CASSRTLGTANTGELFF.